These 10 T cell receptor beta chains were all obtained from the same sample, sequenced in a study of neoadjuvant anti-PD-1 for oral cavity cancer. TCRdb's table, derived via immunoSEQ multiplex PCR, lists solely in-frame clones and lacks some. The profile covers 70,000 to 95,000 clones, with more than 80% appearing a single time and 2.5% to 3.5% taken by the ten largest. The material sequenced was PBMCs, taken before nivolumab (anti-PD-1) treatment. The receptors originated from a person aged 35 to 85 with oral cavity squamous cell carcinoma.

The rearrangement links TRBV28 to TRBJ2-2; 12 bases fit TRBD2. This CDR3 comprises 15 residues. The V gene's germline CDR1 is MDHEN and CDR2 SYDVKM. The J segment lost 9 bases and the V segment lost 6 bases, leaving 8 bases of the junction unmatched. In DNA, the CDR3 is TGTGCCAGCAGCTTAGGGGGACTAGCGGGCTGGGAGCTGTTTTTT. Its translation: CASSLGGLAGWELFF.

V gene TRBV6-6 combines with J gene TRBJ2-5, with D perhaps assigned TRBD1 or TRBD2 (5 bases each). The CDR3 length is 15 residues. Germline CDR1 is MNHNY and CDR2 is SVGAGI (reference sequence). With 7 bases removed from V and 5 bases from J, the gap between germline ends came to 20 bases. The CDR3 DNA sequence: TGTGCCAGCAAACTCGACAGAATGGGGAGCGAGACCCAGTACTTC. Encoded protein: CASKLDRMGSETQYF.

This clone was observed a few times. This sequence joins TRBV27 and TRBJ2-7; 12 bases fit TRBD2. The CDR3 sequence is 14 residues long. V lost 6 bases and J lost 1; bases outside the gene matches: 1. CDR1 is MNHEY and CDR2 is SMNVEV in the germline V gene (reference sequence). CDR3 in amino acids: CASRTSGRSYEQYF. The CDR3 region has the DNA TGTGCCAGCAGAACTAGCGGGAGGTCCTACGAGCAGTACTTC.

This sequence joins TRBV9 and TRBJ2-1, with D perhaps matching TRBD2 (5 bases). CDR1 is SGDLS and CDR2 is YYNGEE in the germline V gene. V lost 3 bases and J lost 8, with 9 bases in between. The CDR3 consists of 12 residues. The CDR3, as DNA: TGTGCCAGCAGCGACAGCGGCGATGAGCAGTTCTTC. Protein product: CASSDSGDEQFF. Supplemented by reference TRBV9 and TRBJ2-1, the full variable domain reads DSGVTQTPKHLITATGQRVTLRCSPRSGDLSVYWYQQSLDQGLQFLIQYYNGEERAKGNILERFSAQQFPDLHSELNLSSLELGDSALYFCASSDSGDEQFFGPGTRLTVL.

The chain is built from TRBV10-3 and TRBJ2-2; D is perhaps TRBD2 (7 bases). From germline, CDR1 is ENHRY and CDR2 SYGVKD. The CDR3 loop spans 15 amino acids. The germline V and J ends were trimmed by 0 bases and 7 bases, with 12 bases remaining between them. CDR3 protein: CAISESGGGRGELFF. The CDR3 DNA follows: TGTGCCATCAGTGAGTCGGGCGGGGGCCGCGGGGAGCTGTTTTTT.

The genes are TRBV6-5 and TRBJ2-2; a weak D match, TRBD2 (5 bases). There are 15 residues in the CDR3. V lost 6 bases and J lost 5, with 16 bases in between. Germline-derived CDR1 and CDR2 are MNHEY and SVGAGI. CDR3 region: CASRRNGMGTGELFF. The CDR3 DNA reads TGTGCCAGCAGGAGAAACGGGATGGGGACCGGGGAGCTGTTTTTT.

V is TRBV25-1 and J is TRBJ2-1; perhaps D is TRBD1 or TRBD2 (5 bases each). The CDR3 totals 12 residues. CDR1 is MGHDK and CDR2 is SYGVNS in the germline V gene. V was trimmed by 2 bases and J by 6 bases, leaving 5 bases between them. CDR3 DNA sequence: TGTGCCAGCAGTGAAGGGGGCAATGAGCAGTTCTTC. Protein: CASSEGGNEQFF.

In its sample, this clone was seen once. The chain links TRBV7-8 to TRBJ1-4; possibly TRBD1 for D (6 bases). This CDR3 contains 14 residues. V lost 5 bases and J lost 5, with 12 bases in between. Germline V CDR1 and CDR2: SGHVS, FQNEAQ. CDR3 protein: CASSGGQTNEKLFF. CDR3 DNA: TGTGCCAGCAGCGGCGGACAGACAAATGAAAAACTGTTTTTT.

The rearrangement joins TRBV4-1 to TRBJ1-2; the match to TRBD1 covers 9 bases. The germline CDR1 and CDR2 sequences are MGHRA and YSYEKL. V lost 3 bases, J lost 2 bases, and 10 bases stayed unmatched. CDR3 size: 17 residues. Here the CDR3 reads CASSHPDRGPNNYGYTF. CDR3 in DNA: TGCGCCAGCAGCCACCCGGACAGGGGCCCTAACAACTATGGCTACACCTTC.

The V call is TRBV10-1, the J call TRBJ2-7; D uncertain. Trimming took off 2 bases at V and 0 bases at J, with 8 bases between the two ends. CDR1 and CDR2 (germline): WNHNN, SYGVQD (reference sequence). The CDR3 covers 14 residues. The CDR3 is CASSEAADSYEQYF. In nucleotides, the CDR3 is TGCGCCAGCAGTGAGGCGGCGGACTCCTACGAGCAGTACTTC.